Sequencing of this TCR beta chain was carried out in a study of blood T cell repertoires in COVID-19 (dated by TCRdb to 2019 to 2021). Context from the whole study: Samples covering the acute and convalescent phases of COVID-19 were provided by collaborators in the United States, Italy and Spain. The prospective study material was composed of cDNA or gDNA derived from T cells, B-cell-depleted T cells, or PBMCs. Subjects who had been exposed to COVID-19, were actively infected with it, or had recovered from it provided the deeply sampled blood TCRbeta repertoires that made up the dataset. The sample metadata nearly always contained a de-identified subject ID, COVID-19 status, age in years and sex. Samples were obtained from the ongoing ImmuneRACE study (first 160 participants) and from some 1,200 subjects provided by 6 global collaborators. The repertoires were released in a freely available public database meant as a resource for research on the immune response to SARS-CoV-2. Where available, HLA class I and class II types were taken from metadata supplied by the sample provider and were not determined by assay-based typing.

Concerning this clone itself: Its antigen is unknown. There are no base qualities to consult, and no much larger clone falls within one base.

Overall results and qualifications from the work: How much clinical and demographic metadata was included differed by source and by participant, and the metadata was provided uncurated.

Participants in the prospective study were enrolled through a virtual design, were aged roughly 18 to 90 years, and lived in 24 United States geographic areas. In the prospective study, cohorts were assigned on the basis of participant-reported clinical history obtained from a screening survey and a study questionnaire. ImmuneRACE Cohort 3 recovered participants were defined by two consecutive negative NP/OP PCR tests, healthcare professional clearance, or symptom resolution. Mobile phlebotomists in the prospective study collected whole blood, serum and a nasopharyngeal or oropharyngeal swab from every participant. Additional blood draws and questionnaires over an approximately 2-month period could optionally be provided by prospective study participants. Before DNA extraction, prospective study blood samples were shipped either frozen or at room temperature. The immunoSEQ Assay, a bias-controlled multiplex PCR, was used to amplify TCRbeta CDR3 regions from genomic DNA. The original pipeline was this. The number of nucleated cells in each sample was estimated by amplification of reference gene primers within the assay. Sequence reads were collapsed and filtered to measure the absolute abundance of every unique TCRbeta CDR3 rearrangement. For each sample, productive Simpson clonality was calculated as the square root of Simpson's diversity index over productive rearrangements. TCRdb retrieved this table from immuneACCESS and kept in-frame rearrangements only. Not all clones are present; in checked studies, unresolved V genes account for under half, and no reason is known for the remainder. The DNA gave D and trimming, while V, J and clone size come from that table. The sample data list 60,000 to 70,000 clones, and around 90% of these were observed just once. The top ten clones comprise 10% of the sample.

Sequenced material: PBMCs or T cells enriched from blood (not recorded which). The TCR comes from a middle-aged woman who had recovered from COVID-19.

At the DNA level, the sequence is TGTGCCAGCAGCTTAGGGCTAGCGGGGGGCTCCCACCAAGAGACCCAGTACTTC. Protein translation: CASSLGLAGGSHQETQYF. Rearrangement joined TRBV11-3 to TRBJ2-5, with 11 bases matching TRBD2. V is cut back by 1 base and J by 0 bases, with 7 bases in the junction unmatched. The germline V gene specifies SGHNT as CDR1 and YENEEA as CDR2. From the cysteine through the phenylalanine, the CDR3 covers 18 amino acids. The read is trimmed to its CDR3 DNA, 54 bases read in frame from base 1.